This TCR beta chain is drawn from a study of CD8+CD57+ T cells in acquired aplastic anemia. Study details: Roughly 3 ug was the average amount of DNA from sorted CD4+ and CD8+ cells.

The germline gives CDR1 SGDLS, CDR2 YYNGEE. V was pared by 4 bases and J by 0 bases, with 10 bases between. CDR3 length equals 14 residues. TCR beta VDJ and CDR3 were profiled, and genomic DNA was the template. In TCRdb, the reads were re-called with MiXCR into one record per CDR3 protein. This table holds about 160,000 distinct CDR3 sequences, roughly 48% found once. Sequencing was done on patients that had shown CD8+CD57+ cell expansion by flow cytometry. Every patient presented with severe acquired aplastic anemia. Patients were treatment-naive when blood was sampled. J is TRBJ1-1 and V is TRBV9; no clear D. This sequence was found in a human donor with aplastic anemia. Sequencing was performed on sorted CD4+, CD8+, or CD8+CD57+ T cells (not recorded which) from PBMCs. The CDR3 protein is CASSSEGMNTEAFF. CDR3 coding DNA: TGTGCCAGCAGCTCCGAAGGGATGAACACTGAAGCTTTCTTT.